Listed here are 24 T cell receptor beta chains from one sample, sequenced in a study of blood T cell repertoires in COVID-19. Profiling relied on immunoSEQ multiplex PCR, and the TCRdb table lists in-frame clones only, not all of them. The top ten clones hold 6% to 8.5% of a sample with about 340,000 clones, roughly 90% of them seen once. Source material: peripheral blood. These receptors were taken from a woman aged 70 to 79 with COVID-19, enrolled during active disease.

This clone showed up just once. The chain joins TRBV28 to TRBJ2-7; TRBD1 might be the D (5 bases). This CDR3 contains 13 residues. The germline V and J ends were trimmed by 8 bases and 3 bases, with 14 bases remaining between them. Germline assignment: CDR1 MDHEN and CDR2 SYDVKM. In DNA form, the CDR3 reads TGTGCCAGCTCAACCAGGGCCGGCTACGAGCAGTACTTC. Residues: CASSTRAGYEQYF.

The chain combines TRBV7-3 with TRBJ1-1; perhaps TRBD1 as D (5 bases). Germline-derived CDR1 and CDR2 are SGHTA and FQGTGA. V shed 1 base and J shed 10 bases, with 13 bases lying between them. The CDR3 spans 13 residues. This CDR3 is CASSLNQGLAAFF. The CDR3 region has the DNA TGTGCCAGCAGCTTAAATCAGGGATTGGCAGCTTTCTTT. Supplemented by reference TRBV7-3 and TRBJ1-1, the full variable domain reads GAGVSQTPSNKVTEKGKYVELRCDPISGHTALYWYRQSLGQGPEFLIYFQGTGAADDSGLPNDRFFAVRPEGSVSTLKIQRTERGDSAVYLCASSLNQGLAAFFGQGTRLTVV.

The rearrangement links TRBV7-3 to TRBJ2-2; 7 bases are a match to TRBD1. The CDR3 consists of 14 residues. Germline trimming cut 5 bases from V and 7 bases from J; bases unmatched to any gene: 7. Germline V gene sequence: CDR1 SGHTA, CDR2 FQGTGA. The DNA for the CDR3 is TGTGCCAGCAGCACACAACAGGGGTACGGGGAGCTGTTTTTT. This gives the protein CASSTQQGYGELFF.

The chain joins TRBV7-2 to TRBJ1-2, with TRBD1 matching over 8 bases. This CDR3 has 14 residues. After removal of 3 bases from V and 7 bases from J, the junction contained 7 bases not matched to a gene. The germline V gene encodes CDR1 SGHTA and CDR2 FQGNSA. CDR3 bases: TGTGCCAGCAGCTTTCGGGACAGGCCATCTGGCTACACCTTC. Amino acids: CASSFRDRPSGYTF.

J is TRBJ2-1 and V is TRBV28, with TRBD2 matching 14 bases. The length of the CDR3 is 15 residues. V lost 4 bases, J lost 6 bases, and 2 bases stayed unmatched. Germline CDR1 and CDR2: MDHEN and SYDVKM. CDR3 in amino acids: CASSSGLAGANEQFF. The CDR3 DNA reads TGTGCCAGCAGTTCGGGACTAGCGGGGGCCAATGAGCAGTTCTTC.

This chain uses TRBV30 with TRBJ2-7; TRBD1 agrees at 7 bases. Germline-derived CDR1 and CDR2 are GTSNPN and SVGIG (reference sequence). V lost 4 bases, J lost 5 bases, and 8 bases stayed unmatched. This CDR3 is built from 13 residues. Here the CDR3 reads CAWNGQAVDEQYF. In nucleotides, the CDR3 is TGTGCCTGGAACGGACAGGCGGTCGACGAGCAGTACTTC.

The chain uses TRBV18 and TRBJ2-1, with TRBD2 matching over 7 bases. The germline CDR1 and CDR2 sequences are KGHSH and LQKENI. The trim removed 3 bases at V and 5 bases at J, leaving 10 bases unmatched. The CDR3 consists of 16 residues. In DNA form, the CDR3 reads TGTGCCAGCTCACCCCAACCGGGACTACCCCACAATGAGCAGTTCTTC. Its translation: CASSPQPGLPHNEQFF.

The rearrangement joins TRBV3-1 (or the pseudogene TRBV3-2) to TRBJ1-2; D ambiguous. Germline assignment: CDR1 LGHDT and CDR2 YNNKEL (reference sequence). V was cut by 5 bases and J by 8 bases, with 18 bases left in between. The CDR3 length is 14 residues. The DNA of the CDR3 is TGTGCCAGCAGCTATTTGCACTATTTCTCGGGCTACACCTTC. Residues: CASSYLHYFSGYTF.

The chain carries TRBV7-6 and TRBJ1-1; D ambiguous. The V end lost 1 base, the J end lost 1 base, and 10 bases lay between the germline ends. The germline gives CDR1 SGHVS, CDR2 FNYEAQ. The CDR3 length is 15 residues. CDR3 bases: TGTGCCAGCAGCTTAGTAGTACAGCCGAACACTGAAGCTTTCTTT. This sequence encodes CASSLVVQPNTEAFF.

The V gene is TRBV15, the J gene TRBJ2-6; 8 bases agree with TRBD1. The trim removed 5 bases at V and 4 bases at J, leaving 7 bases unmatched. Germline assignment: CDR1 LNHNV and CDR2 YYDKDF (reference sequence). This CDR3 has 16 residues. CDR3 region: CATSGQGASGANVLTF. The CDR3 bases are TGTGCCACCAGCGGCCAGGGGGCTTCAGGGGCCAACGTCCTGACTTTC.

The chain couples TRBV5-8 to TRBJ1-2, with 8 bases lining up with TRBD1. The CDR3 length is 14 residues. The V gene end was trimmed by 1 base and the J gene end by 4 bases; junction bases not matched to a gene: 3. Germline CDR1 reads SGHTS; CDR2 reads YDEGEE. CDR3 nucleotides: TGTGCCAGCAGCTTGCTAACAGGGGGCTATGGCTACACCTTC. This gives the protein CASSLLTGGYGYTF.

In its sample, this clone was seen once. The chain is built from TRBV11-2 and TRBJ2-1; tentatively, D is TRBD1 (6 bases). CDR3 length: 16 residues. Per the germline V gene, CDR1 is SGHAT and CDR2 is FQNNGV. Trimming left V 4 bases short and J 3 bases short, with 16 bases between. The CDR3 region is CASSSRQASLYNEQFF. CDR3 DNA: TGTGCCAGCAGCTCCCGACAGGCTAGCCTCTACAATGAGCAGTTCTTC.

This clone occurred once. V is TRBV7-2 and J is TRBJ1-1, with a possible D match to TRBD1 (5 bases). V dropped 2 bases and J dropped 10 bases, with 14 bases sitting between them. This CDR3 comprises 13 residues. The germline V gene has CDR1 SGHTA and CDR2 FQGNSA. CDR3 coding DNA: TGTGCCAGCAGCTTATCCTATACAGGTTCAGCTTTCTTT. Residues: CASSLSYTGSAFF.

The V call is TRBV18, the J call TRBJ1-2; D gene ambiguous. Trimming pared 3 bases from V and 4 bases from J, leaving 12 bases between. The CDR3 contains 14 residues. Germline CDR1 and CDR2: KGHSH and LQKENI. CDR3 bases: TGTGCCAGCTCACCTTCCGGGGTAGGCTATGGCTACACCTTC. This codes for CASSPSGVGYGYTF.

Turning to this clone: The same CDR3 is also encoded by other DNA sequences in this sample. The rearrangement joins TRBV18 to TRBJ1-2; 11 bases are a match to TRBD1. CDR1 is KGHSH, CDR2 LQKENI, per germline. The CDR3 has 17 amino acids. V shed 2 bases and J 1 base; nucleotides not matched to a gene: 6. CDR3: CASSPSRTGGLNYGYTF. The CDR3 DNA reads as TGTGCCAGCTCACCAAGTCGGACAGGGGGCCTTAACTATGGCTACACCTTC.

The J gene is TRBJ1-2, the V gene TRBV18; D may be TRBD1 (5 bases). The V gene's germline CDR1 is KGHSH and CDR2 LQKENI. The germline V and J ends were trimmed by 8 bases and 0 bases, with 13 bases remaining between them. The length of the CDR3 is 14 residues. Here the CDR3 reads CASEPGLSNYGYTF. The CDR3, as DNA: TGTGCCAGCGAGCCGGGACTTTCTAACTATGGCTACACCTTC.

This chain joins TRBV19 and TRBJ1-2; weak D call: TRBD1 (6 bases). Per germline, CDR1 LNHDA and CDR2 SQIVND (reference sequence). The CDR3 totals 14 residues. V shed 7 bases and J shed 9 bases, with 21 bases lying between them. CDR3 sequence reads: CASKWLATGGSYTF. The CDR3 nucleotides read TGTGCCAGTAAATGGTTGGCGACAGGCGGTAGCTACACCTTC.

The chain employs TRBV6-2 or TRBV6-3 and TRBJ1-1, with 7 bases that match TRBD1. With V trimmed by 4 bases and J by 1 base, 9 bases remained unmatched. The CDR3 runs 16 residues. From germline, CDR1 is MNHEY and CDR2 SVGEGT. For the CDR3, the DNA is TGTGCCAGCAGTTTATCGCGGACAGGCTCGAACACTGAAGCTTTCTTT. Its protein product is CASSLSRTGSNTEAFF.

The chain recombines TRBV3-1 (or the pseudogene TRBV3-2) with TRBJ1-1, with 9 positions matching TRBD1. Germline loops: CDR1 LGHDT, CDR2 YNNKEL (reference sequence). CDR3 length equals 15 residues. The J segment lost 6 bases and the V segment lost 1 base, leaving 6 bases of the junction unmatched. The CDR3 sequence is CASSQGGQGNPEAFF. Written as DNA, the CDR3 is TGTGCCAGCAGCCAAGGGGGACAGGGAAATCCTGAAGCTTTCTTT.

The chain couples TRBV3-1 (or the pseudogene TRBV3-2) to TRBJ2-5; D remains unclear. This CDR3 contains 11 residues. The germline V and J ends were trimmed by 2 bases and 7 bases, with 5 bases remaining between them. Germline V lookup: CDR1 LGHDT, CDR2 YNNKEL (reference sequence). The CDR3 DNA sequence: TGTGCCAGCAGCCAAACGGGGACCCAGTACTTC. It yields the protein CASSQTGTQYF.

The V gene is TRBV19, the J gene TRBJ1-1, with D unclear. The ends were cut back, 5 bases at V and 4 bases at J, with 17 bases in the middle. The CDR3 has 15 residues. Germline CDR1 LNHDA, CDR2 SQIVND (reference sequence). As DNA, the CDR3 is TGTGCCAGTAGTTGGTCCACGGCGGTGATCACTGAAGCTTTCTTT. This gives the protein CASSWSTAVITEAFF.

This clone was detected a few times. V is TRBV19 and J is TRBJ2-5; 9 nucleotides agree with TRBD1. CDR3 size: 16 residues. V was pared by 3 bases and J by 2 bases, with 7 bases of the junction left unmatched. CDR1 and CDR2 (germline): LNHDA, SQIVND (reference sequence). The CDR3 is CASSMATGGWQETQYF. As DNA, the CDR3 is TGTGCCAGTAGTATGGCGACAGGGGGGTGGCAAGAGACCCAGTACTTC.

CDR3 region: CASSRDWGGEQFF. CDR3 bases: TGTGCCAGCAGCCGTGACTGGGGAGGGGAGCAGTTCTTC. The gene calls are TRBV7-2 and TRBJ2-1, with 7 bases matching TRBD2. Germline loops: CDR1 SGHTA, CDR2 FQGNSA. The CDR3 extends over 13 amino acids. J gave up 10 bases and V 5 bases, and 8 bases lay outside the gene matches.

Comment on this clone: Additional DNA sequences in this sample encode the identical CDR3. This chain joins TRBV5-1 and TRBJ2-2, with D perhaps TRBD2 (5 bases). The CDR3 has 15 amino acids. The V end was cut by 0 bases, the J end by 2 bases, with 8 bases between. Looked up from germline, CDR1 is SGHRS and CDR2 is YFSETQ. CDR3 sequence reads: CASSLGTANTGELFF. The CDR3 DNA reads TGCGCCAGCAGCTTGGGGACTGCAAACACCGGGGAGCTGTTTTTT.